What follows is one T cell receptor beta chain and its context. Antigen unknown. Other DNA sequences in the same sample also yield this CDR3. Assay: immunoSEQ multiplex PCR; the TCRdb copy retains only in-frame clones and omits some. The sample has over 150,000 clones, roughly nine tenths seen once; the top ten hold roughly 1.6%. Per the germline V gene, CDR1 is LNHDA and CDR2 is SQIVND (reference sequence). Trimming took 7 bases from V and 1 from J; bases not matched to a gene: 4. This CDR3 comprises 14 residues. The data stem from a study of T cell responses to AZD1222 COVID-19 vaccine. Overall study findings and caveats: The study found vaccine-associated CD4 TCRs spanning spike, dominant at 160-218 and 743-854.

The clonotype was recovered from an adult in good health. This chain links TRBV19 with TRBJ1-1; 9 positions match TRBD1. The source was peripheral blood, collected on day 0 of AZD1222 vaccination. CDR3 sequence (DNA): TGTGCCAGTAATACGGGACAGGGGAACACTGAAGCTTTCTTT. As protein: CASNTGQGNTEAFF.